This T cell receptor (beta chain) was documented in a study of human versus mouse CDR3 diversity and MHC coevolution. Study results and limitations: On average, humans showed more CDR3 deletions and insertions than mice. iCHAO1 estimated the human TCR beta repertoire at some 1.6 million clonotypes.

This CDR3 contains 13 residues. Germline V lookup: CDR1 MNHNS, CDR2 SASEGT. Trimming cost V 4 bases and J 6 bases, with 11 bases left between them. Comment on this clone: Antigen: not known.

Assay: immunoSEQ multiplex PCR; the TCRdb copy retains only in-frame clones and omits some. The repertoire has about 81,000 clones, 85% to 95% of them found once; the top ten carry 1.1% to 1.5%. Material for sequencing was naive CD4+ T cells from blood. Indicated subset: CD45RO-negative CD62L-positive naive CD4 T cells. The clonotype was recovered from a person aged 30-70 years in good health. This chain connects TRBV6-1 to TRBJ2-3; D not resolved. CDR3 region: CASSVRFLDTQYF. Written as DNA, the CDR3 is TGTGCCAGCAGTGTGCGATTCTTGGATACGCAGTATTTT.